This T cell receptor (beta chain) was documented in a study of blood T cell repertoires in COVID-19. The V segment lost 6 bases and the J segment 2 bases; nucleotides outside the gene matches: 8. Germline CDR1 is LGHNT and CDR2 is FRNRAP. The CDR3 runs to 16 residues. The authors' processing: Amplification of reference gene primers was used by the study to estimate nucleated cell counts. TCRdb's table, derived via immunoSEQ multiplex PCR, lists solely in-frame clones and lacks some. That table gives V, J and clone size, and the DNA gave D and trimming. Of roughly 140,000 clones in the sample, approximately 82% are singletons; the top ten hold more than 5.5%.

The chain couples TRBV12-5 to TRBJ1-3; 9 nucleotides align to TRBD1. This TCR was sampled from a woman aged 50 to 60 in a cohort sampled during active or convalescent COVID-19. The material sequenced was peripheral blood. The CDR3 reads CASGPTGDRAGNTIYF. Written as DNA, the CDR3 is TGTGCTAGTGGCCCTACCGGGGACAGGGCTGGAAACACCATATATTTT.